The source of this T cell receptor beta chain is a study of cytomegalovirus exposure and HLA in healthy donors. The ends lost 0 bases at V and 4 bases at J; junction bases unmatched: 8. The length of the CDR3 is 16 residues. The V gene's germline CDR1 is LGHNA and CDR2 YSLEER. The primer mix had 60 Vbeta and 13 Jbeta primers. Data came from immunoSEQ multiplex PCR; TCRdb stores just in-frame clones and leaves some out. The sample has roughly 110,000 clones, roughly 82% seen once. Only a few counts were recorded for this clone. Its antigen remains unknown. General observations from the study: It was only CMV serostatus that was available as immune exposure information.

The chain carries TRBV4-3 and TRBJ1-2; TRBD1 aligns across 7 bases. This TCR was recovered from a male donor in good health and CMV-seropositive. Sequenced sample: PBMCs. The CDR3 nucleotides are TGCGCCAGCAGCCAAGACACGGGACAGATTCTCTATGGCTACACCTTC. It specifies CASSQDTGQILYGYTF.